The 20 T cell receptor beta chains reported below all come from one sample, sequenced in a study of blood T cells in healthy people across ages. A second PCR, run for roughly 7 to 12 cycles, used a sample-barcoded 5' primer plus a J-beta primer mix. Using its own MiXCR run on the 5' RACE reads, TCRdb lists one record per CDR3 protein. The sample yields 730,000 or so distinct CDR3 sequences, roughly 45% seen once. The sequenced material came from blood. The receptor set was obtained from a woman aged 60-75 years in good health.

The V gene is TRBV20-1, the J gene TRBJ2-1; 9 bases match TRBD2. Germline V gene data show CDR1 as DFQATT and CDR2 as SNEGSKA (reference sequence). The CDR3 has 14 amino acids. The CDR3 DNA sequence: TGCAAGGTATCCGGGACTAGCTTACACAATGAGCAGTTCTTC. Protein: CKVSGTSLHNEQFF.

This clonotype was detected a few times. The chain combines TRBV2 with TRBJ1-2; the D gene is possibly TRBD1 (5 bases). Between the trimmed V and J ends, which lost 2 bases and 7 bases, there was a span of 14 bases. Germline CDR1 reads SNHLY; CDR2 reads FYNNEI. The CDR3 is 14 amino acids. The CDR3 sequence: CASSELDSGLGYTF. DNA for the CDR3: TGTGCCAGCAGTGAACTCGACAGTGGCCTTGGCTACACCTTC.

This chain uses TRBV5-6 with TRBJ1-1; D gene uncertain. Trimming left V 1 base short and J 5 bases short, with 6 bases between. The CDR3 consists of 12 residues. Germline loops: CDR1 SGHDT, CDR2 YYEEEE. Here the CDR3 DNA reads TGTGCCAGCAGCTTGTACAAGACTGAAGCTTTCTTT. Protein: CASSLYKTEAFF.

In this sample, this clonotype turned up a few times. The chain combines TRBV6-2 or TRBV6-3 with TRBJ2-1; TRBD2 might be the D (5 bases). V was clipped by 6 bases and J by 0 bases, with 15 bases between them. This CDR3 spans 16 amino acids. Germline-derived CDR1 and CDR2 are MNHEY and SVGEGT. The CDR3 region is CASRTESGPSYNEQFF. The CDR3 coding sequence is TGTGCCAGCAGAACCGAGAGCGGACCCTCCTACAATGAGCAGTTCTTC.

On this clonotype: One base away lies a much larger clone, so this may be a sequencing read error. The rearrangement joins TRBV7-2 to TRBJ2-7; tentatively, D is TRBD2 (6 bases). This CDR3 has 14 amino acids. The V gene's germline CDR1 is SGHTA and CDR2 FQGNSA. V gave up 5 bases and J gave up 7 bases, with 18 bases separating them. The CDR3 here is CASSRYEDYNEQYF. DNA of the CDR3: TGTGCCAGCAGCCGATACGAGGACTACAATGAGCAGTACTTC.

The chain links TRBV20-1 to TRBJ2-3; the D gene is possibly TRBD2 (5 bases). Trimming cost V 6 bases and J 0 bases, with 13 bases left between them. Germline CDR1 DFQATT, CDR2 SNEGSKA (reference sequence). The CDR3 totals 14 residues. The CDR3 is CSAQDFTSTDTQYF. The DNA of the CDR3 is TGCAGTGCCCAGGACTTTACTAGCACAGATACGCAGTATTTT.

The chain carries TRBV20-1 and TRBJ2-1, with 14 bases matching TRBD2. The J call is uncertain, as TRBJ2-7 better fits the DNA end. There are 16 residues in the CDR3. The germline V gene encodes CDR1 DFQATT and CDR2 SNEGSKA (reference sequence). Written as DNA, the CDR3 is TGCAGTGCTAGAGGGACTAGCGGGAGGTTACTCAATGAGCAGTACTTC. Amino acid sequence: CSARGTSGRLLNEQYF.

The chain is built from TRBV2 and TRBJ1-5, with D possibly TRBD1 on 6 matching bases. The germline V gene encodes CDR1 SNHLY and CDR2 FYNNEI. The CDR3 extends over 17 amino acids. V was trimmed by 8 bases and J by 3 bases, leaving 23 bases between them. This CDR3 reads CASRTDLLIKDNQPQHF. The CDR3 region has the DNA TGTGCCAGCCGGACAGACCTTTTGATCAAGGACAATCAGCCCCAGCATTTT. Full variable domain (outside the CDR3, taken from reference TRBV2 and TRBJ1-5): EPEVTQTPSHQVTQMGQEVILRCVPISNHLYFYWYRQILGQKVEFLVSFYNNEISEKSEIFDDQFSVERPDGSNFTLKIRSTKLEDSAMYFCASRTDLLIKDNQPQHFGDGTRLSIL.

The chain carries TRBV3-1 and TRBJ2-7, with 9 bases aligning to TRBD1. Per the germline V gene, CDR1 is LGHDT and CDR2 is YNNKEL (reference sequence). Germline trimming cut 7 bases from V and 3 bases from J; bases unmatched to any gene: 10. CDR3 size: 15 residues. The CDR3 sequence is CASTPGWDRVYEQYF. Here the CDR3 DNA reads TGTGCCAGCACCCCAGGGTGGGACAGGGTCTACGAGCAGTACTTC.

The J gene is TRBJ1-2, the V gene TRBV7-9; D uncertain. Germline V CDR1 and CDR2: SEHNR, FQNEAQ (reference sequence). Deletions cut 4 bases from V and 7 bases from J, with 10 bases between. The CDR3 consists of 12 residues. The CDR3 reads CASSSREVGYTF. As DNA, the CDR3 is TGTGCCAGCAGCTCGAGAGAAGTTGGCTACACCTTC.

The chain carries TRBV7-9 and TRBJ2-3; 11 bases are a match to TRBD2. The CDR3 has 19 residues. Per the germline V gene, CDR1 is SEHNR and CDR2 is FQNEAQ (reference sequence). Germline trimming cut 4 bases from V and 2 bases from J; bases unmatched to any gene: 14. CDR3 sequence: CASSSGLAGGHVLTDTQYF. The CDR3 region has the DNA TGTGCCAGCAGCTCCGGGTTAGCGGGGGGGCACGTCCTCACAGATACGCAGTATTTT.

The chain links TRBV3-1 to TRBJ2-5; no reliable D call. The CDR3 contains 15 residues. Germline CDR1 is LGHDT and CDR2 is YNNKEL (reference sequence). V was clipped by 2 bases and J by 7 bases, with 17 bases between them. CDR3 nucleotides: TGTGCCAGCAGCCAAACTCAGAAAAACGAAGGGACCCAGTACTTC. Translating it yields CASSQTQKNEGTQYF.

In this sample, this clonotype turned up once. The CDR3 loop reads CTSSLGQGLTYEQYF. The CDR3, as DNA: TGTACCAGCAGCTTAGGACAGGGTTTGACCTACGAGCAGTACTTC. V gene TRBV7-2 combines with J gene TRBJ2-5, with TRBD1 identical over 7 bases. The J call may not be correct, given that the DNA end is closer to TRBJ2-7. Germline V gives CDR1 SGHTA, CDR2 FQGNSA. The CDR3 has 15 amino acids.

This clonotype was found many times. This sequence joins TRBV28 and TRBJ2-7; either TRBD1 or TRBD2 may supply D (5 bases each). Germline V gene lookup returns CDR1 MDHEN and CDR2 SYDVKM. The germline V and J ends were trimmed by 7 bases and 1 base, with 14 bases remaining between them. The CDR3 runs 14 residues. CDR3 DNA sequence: TGTGCCAGCACCCGGGGAGCAGGGTCCTACGAGCAGTACTTC. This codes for CASTRGAGSYEQYF.

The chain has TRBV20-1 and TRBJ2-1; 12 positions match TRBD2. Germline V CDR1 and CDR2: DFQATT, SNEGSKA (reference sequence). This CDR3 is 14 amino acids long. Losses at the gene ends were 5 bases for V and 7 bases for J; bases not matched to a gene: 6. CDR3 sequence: CSAGKTSGSNEQFF. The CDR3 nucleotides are TGCAGTGCTGGCAAGACTAGCGGGAGTAATGAGCAGTTCTTC.

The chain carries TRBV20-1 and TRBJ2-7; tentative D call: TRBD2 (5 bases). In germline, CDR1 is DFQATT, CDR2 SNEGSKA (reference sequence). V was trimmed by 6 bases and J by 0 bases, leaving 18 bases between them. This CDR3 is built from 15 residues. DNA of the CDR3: TGCAGTGCCTCCTGGACTCGTATCGGCTCCTACGAGCAGTACTTC. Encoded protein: CSASWTRIGSYEQYF.

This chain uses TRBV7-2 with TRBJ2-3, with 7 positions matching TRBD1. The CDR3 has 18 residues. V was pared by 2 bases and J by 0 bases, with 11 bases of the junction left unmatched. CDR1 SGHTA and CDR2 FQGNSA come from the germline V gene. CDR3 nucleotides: TGTGCCAGCAGCTTAAGCCCGACAGGGCCTCCTAGCACAGATACGCAGTATTTT. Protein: CASSLSPTGPPSTDTQYF.

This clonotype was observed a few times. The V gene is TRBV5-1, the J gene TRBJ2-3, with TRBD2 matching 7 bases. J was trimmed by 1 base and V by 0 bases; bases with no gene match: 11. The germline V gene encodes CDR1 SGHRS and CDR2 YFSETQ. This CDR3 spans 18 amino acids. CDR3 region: CASSLAWIGGSGTDTQYF. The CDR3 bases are TGCGCCAGCAGCTTGGCCTGGATCGGGGGGAGTGGCACAGATACGCAGTATTTT. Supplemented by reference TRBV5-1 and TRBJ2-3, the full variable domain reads KAGVTQTPRYLIKTRGQQVTLSCSPISGHRSVSWYQQTPGQGLQFLFEYFSETQRNKGNFPGRFSGRQFSNSRSEMNVSTLELGDSALYLCASSLAWIGGSGTDTQYFGPGTRLTVL.

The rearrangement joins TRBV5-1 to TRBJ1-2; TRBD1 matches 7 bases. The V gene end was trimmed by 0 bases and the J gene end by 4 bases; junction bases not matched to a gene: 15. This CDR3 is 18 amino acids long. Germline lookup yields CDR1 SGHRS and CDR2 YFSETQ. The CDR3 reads CASSLASPDRVIFYGYTF. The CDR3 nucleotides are TGCGCCAGCAGCTTGGCCAGCCCCGACAGGGTAATCTTCTATGGCTACACCTTC.

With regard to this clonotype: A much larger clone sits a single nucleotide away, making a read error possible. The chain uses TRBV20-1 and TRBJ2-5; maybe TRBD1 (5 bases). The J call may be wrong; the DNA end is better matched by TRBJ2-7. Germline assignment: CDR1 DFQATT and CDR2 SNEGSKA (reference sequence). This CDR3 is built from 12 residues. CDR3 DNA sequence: TGCAGTGCTAGCCGGACAAGGGGCGAGCAGTACTTC. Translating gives CSASRTRGEQYF.